These 25 T cell receptor beta chains share one sample of origin, sequenced in a study of blood T cell repertoires in COVID-19. The table came from immunoSEQ multiplex PCR; TCRdb's copy has only in-frame clones and leaves some out. The sample comprises around 190,000 clones, under 90% of which are singletons, and about 6.9% rests with the top ten. Input material: peripheral blood. These receptors were taken from a man between 60 and 70 years old with acute or convalescent COVID-19.

V is TRBV18 and J is TRBJ2-1; 7 nucleotides align to TRBD2. V shed 3 bases, J shed 9 bases, and the junction held 5 bases outside the gene matches. CDR3 length equals 13 residues. The germline CDR1 and CDR2 sequences are KGHSH and LQKENI. CDR3 loop: CASSPGLESEQFF. Here the CDR3 DNA reads TGTGCCAGCTCACCCGGACTAGAAAGTGAGCAGTTCTTC.

This sequence joins TRBV21-1 and TRBJ1-1; the table's TRBD1 call for D was not verified on the DNA. TRBV21-1 corresponds to a pseudogene. The CDR3 contains 17 residues. The CDR3 region is CASSKEGDRALNTEAFF. The CDR3 nucleotides are TGTGCCAGCAGCAAAGAGGGGGACAGGGCCCTGAACACTGAAGCTTTCTTT.

The V gene is TRBV3-1 (or the pseudogene TRBV3-2), the J gene TRBJ2-2, with 11 nucleotides matching TRBD2. J lost 5 bases, V lost 4 bases, and 12 bases had no gene match. The CDR3 is 18 residues long. Germline V CDR1 and CDR2: LGHDT, YNNKEL (reference sequence). For the CDR3, the DNA is TGTGCCAGCAGCCTCATGGGACTAGCGGCACGGGATACCGGGGAGCTGTTTTTT. Amino acids: CASSLMGLAARDTGELFF.

V is TRBV6-5 and J is TRBJ1-3; the match to TRBD1 covers 8 bases. The CDR3 length is 15 residues. Germline V CDR1 and CDR2: MNHEY, SVGAGI. CDR3 loop: CAGVGQALSGNTIYF. The CDR3 DNA reads TGTGCTGGTGTGGGACAGGCCCTCTCTGGAAACACCATATATTTT.

The J gene is TRBJ1-4, the V gene TRBV19; 9 bases align to TRBD1. V dropped 9 bases and J dropped 5; count of bases not matched to a gene: 10. The CDR3 sequence is 15 residues long. Germline CDR1 is LNHDA and CDR2 is SQIVND (reference sequence). CDR3 loop: CASSRWTGANEKLFF. As DNA, the CDR3 is TGTGCCAGCAGCCGATGGACAGGGGCAAATGAAAAACTGTTTTTT.

This chain uses TRBV7-2 with TRBJ2-3, with TRBD2 matching 8 bases. V shed 1 base, J shed 2 bases, and the junction held 5 bases outside the gene matches. The CDR3 runs 16 residues. CDR1 and CDR2 from the germline V gene are SGHTA and FQGNSA. This chain's CDR3 is CASSLGFSGATDTQYF. The DNA of the CDR3 is TGTGCCAGCAGCTTAGGTTTTAGCGGGGCCACAGATACGCAGTATTTT.

This clone was detected only once. The V and J genes are TRBV4-3 and TRBJ1-3; 11 bases line up with TRBD1. The V and J ends lost 3 bases and 1 base, in that order; junction bases with no gene match: 11. Germline CDR1 and CDR2: LGHNA and YSLEER. This CDR3 comprises 19 residues. The DNA for the CDR3 is TGCGCCAGCAGCCAGATGGACAGGGGGCAGGACGGGTCTGGAAACACCATATATTTT. As protein: CASSQMDRGQDGSGNTIYF.

The chain links TRBV7-9 to TRBJ1-5; 7 positions agree with TRBD1. The CDR3 covers 14 residues. J lost 5 bases, V lost 1 base, and 2 bases had no gene match. From germline, CDR1 is SEHNR and CDR2 FQNEAQ (reference sequence). The DNA for the CDR3 is TGTGCCAGCAGCTTAGGAGGGGGCGATCAGCCCCAGCATTTT. Its protein product is CASSLGGGDQPQHF. The variable domain in full, completed from reference TRBV7-9 and TRBJ1-5, reads DTGVSQNPRHKITKRGQNVTFRCDPISEHNRLYWYRQTLGQGPEFLTYFQNEAQLEKSRLLSDRFSAERPKGSFSTLEIQRTEQGDSAMYLCASSLGGGDQPQHFGDGTRLSIL.

J is TRBJ1-6 and V is TRBV7-2; D is perhaps TRBD1 (5 bases). This CDR3 has 16 amino acids. Germline assignment: CDR1 SGHTA and CDR2 FQGNSA. Trimming cost V 5 bases and J 7 bases, with 18 bases left between them. DNA of the CDR3: TGTGCCAGCAGCCGGACCCCCAGGGTCGGGAATTCACCCCTCCACTTT. This translates into CASSRTPRVGNSPLHF.

This clone was seen just once. J is TRBJ2-5 and V is TRBV4-1; D remains ambiguous. The CDR3 covers 14 residues. V gave up 1 base and J gave up 2 bases, with 8 bases separating them. Germline lookup yields CDR1 MGHRA and CDR2 YSYEKL. In DNA form, the CDR3 reads TGCGCCAGCAGCCAAGGGCACAGTCAAGAGACCCAGTACTTC. Translation: CASSQGHSQETQYF.

This clone came up once. The gene calls are TRBV5-1 and TRBJ2-7, with 10 nucleotides matching TRBD1. Germline CDR1 SGHRS, CDR2 YFSETQ. The V segment lost 4 bases and the J segment 6 bases; nucleotides outside the gene matches: 10. This CDR3 is 15 amino acids long. CDR3 coding DNA: TGCGCCAGCAGCGCGTCGACAGGGGGCACGGCCGAGCAGTACTTC. This encodes CASSASTGGTAEQYF. The full variable domain, in which reference TRBV5-1 and TRBJ2-7 provide the parts outside the CDR3, is KAGVTQTPRYLIKTRGQQVTLSCSPISGHRSVSWYQQTPGQGLQFLFEYFSETQRNKGNFPGRFSGRQFSNSRSEMNVSTLELGDSALYLCASSASTGGTAEQYFGPGTRLTVT.

The chain is built from TRBV3-1 (or the pseudogene TRBV3-2) and TRBJ2-1; TRBD2 matches 14 bases. The V gene's germline CDR1 is LGHDT and CDR2 YNNKEL (reference sequence). The V and J ends lost 4 bases and 6 bases, in that order; junction bases with no gene match: 2. The CDR3 spans 15 residues. CDR3: CASSRGTSGGNEQFF. As DNA, the CDR3 is TGTGCCAGCAGCCGCGGGACTAGCGGGGGCAATGAGCAGTTCTTC.

This clone showed up just once. The genes are TRBV11-2 and TRBJ1-1; D ambiguous. Between the trimmed V and J ends, which lost 7 bases and 0 bases, there was a span of 12 bases. Germline V lookup: CDR1 SGHAT, CDR2 FQNNGV. This CDR3 has 14 residues. This CDR3 reads CASTRGYLNTEAFF. The CDR3 DNA sequence: TGTGCCAGCACCCGAGGGTACCTGAACACTGAAGCTTTCTTT.

The chain links TRBV9 to TRBJ1-2, with 7 bases identical to TRBD1. The CDR3 is made up of 14 amino acids. Germline CDR1 and CDR2: SGDLS and YYNGEE. The junction had 8 bases not matched to a gene; V was cut back by 3 bases and J by 6 bases. The CDR3 here is CASSDPTTGNGYTF. For the CDR3, the DNA is TGTGCCAGCAGCGATCCTACGACAGGGAATGGCTACACCTTC.

This clone has just one count. This chain links TRBV5-1 with TRBJ1-5; 7 nucleotides match TRBD1. Per germline, CDR1 SGHRS and CDR2 YFSETQ. The CDR3 extends over 14 amino acids. J gave up 4 bases and V 2 bases, and 3 bases lay outside the gene matches. CDR3 coding DNA: TGCGCCAGCAGCTTTGGGACAGATAATCAGCCCCAGCATTTT. Its protein product is CASSFGTDNQPQHF.

In this sample, this clone turned up a few times. The V call is TRBV7-9, the J call TRBJ2-7, with 7 nucleotides matching TRBD1. The germline V gene has CDR1 SEHNR and CDR2 FQNEAQ (reference sequence). Germline trimming cut 1 base from V and 1 base from J; bases unmatched to any gene: 4. The length of the CDR3 is 15 residues. The DNA of the CDR3 is TGTGCCAGCAGCTTAGAGGGGGCACCATCCTACGAGCAGTACTTC. Translation gives CASSLEGAPSYEQYF.

The chain has TRBV5-8 and TRBJ1-1; 8 bases are shared with TRBD1. Germline values: CDR1 SGHTS, CDR2 YDEGEE. The CDR3 consists of 14 residues. Trimming removed 7 bases from V and 4 bases from J; junction bases left unmatched: 9. This chain's CDR3 is CASGYRGVGTEAFF. CDR3 nucleotide sequence: TGTGCCAGCGGCTACAGGGGGGTTGGCACTGAAGCTTTCTTT. Supplemented by reference TRBV5-8 and TRBJ1-1, the full variable domain reads EAGVTQSPTHLIKTRGQQATLRCSPISGHTSVYWYQQALGLGLQFLLWYDEGEERNRGNFPPRFSGRQFPNYSSELNVNALELEDSALYLCASGYRGVGTEAFFGQGTRLTVV.

The chain is built from TRBV27 and TRBJ1-2, with D possibly being TRBD1 (6 bases). The CDR3 length is 14 residues. Germline CDR1 is MNHEY and CDR2 is SMNVEV (reference sequence). V was clipped by 1 base and J by 4 bases, with 10 bases between them. In DNA, the CDR3 is TGTGCCAGCAGTTTATACCCGGACAGCTATGGCTACACCTTC. This sequence encodes CASSLYPDSYGYTF.

V is TRBV3-1 (or the pseudogene TRBV3-2) and J is TRBJ1-4; D is possibly TRBD1 (5 bases). Per the germline V gene, CDR1 is LGHDT and CDR2 is YNNKEL (reference sequence). CDR3 length: 17 residues. Trimming shortened V by 0 bases and J by 5 bases, and 16 bases separated the two germline ends. CDR3 in DNA: TGTGCCAGCAGCCAAGACCACCGGGACGGGAGGAATGAAAAACTGTTTTTT. Translation: CASSQDHRDGRNEKLFF.

This chain uses TRBV11-1 with TRBJ2-7, with unresolved D. Germline V gene data show CDR1 as SGHAT and CDR2 as FQDESV (reference sequence). V lost 2 bases, J lost 0 bases, and 11 bases lay in between. This CDR3 has 15 residues. The CDR3 DNA reads TGTGCCAGCAGCTTACTGGCGGAACCCTCCTACGAGCAGTACTTC. Protein sequence: CASSLLAEPSYEQYF.

As for this clone: Its ends do not fully match the called genes, so a read error is possible. The chain has TRBV7-7 and TRBJ2-2; 7 bases agree with TRBD2. Germline assignment: CDR1 SSHAT and CDR2 FNYEAQ (reference sequence). The CDR3 has 17 amino acids. Here the CDR3 DNA reads TGTGCTAGCAGCTTAGTTCCCCCCGGGGGGTCCACCGGGGAGCTGTTTTTT. Translating gives CASSLVPPGGSTGELFF.

The gene calls are TRBV11-2 and TRBJ2-2; the D is unclear. Germline V gene data show CDR1 as SGHAT and CDR2 as FQNNGV. V was clipped by 3 bases and J by 5 bases, with 4 bases between them. The CDR3 runs 12 residues. CDR3 sequence (DNA): TGTGCCAGCAGCTTTCGGACCGGGGAGCTGTTTTTT. It codes for CASSFRTGELFF.

This chain uses TRBV9 with TRBJ1-3; D gene ambiguous. Germline lookup yields CDR1 SGDLS and CDR2 YYNGEE. The CDR3 runs 14 residues. Trimming removed 3 bases from V and 2 bases from J, with 9 bases in between. The CDR3 DNA is TGTGCCAGCAGCGCTTCGAGCCCTGGAAACACCATATATTTT. Translated, it gives CASSASSPGNTIYF.

The CDR3 coding sequence is TGTGCCAGCAGTGAATTGACAGGGGTTCAAAATGAAAAACTGTTTTTT. This codes for CASSELTGVQNEKLFF. The J gene is TRBJ1-4, the V gene TRBV25-1; 8 bases map to TRBD1. Germline V gene data show CDR1 as MGHDK and CDR2 as SYGVNS. V lost 1 base to trimming and J lost 5 bases; unmatched junction nucleotides: 6. There are 16 residues in the CDR3. The full variable domain, its missing parts supplied by reference TRBV25-1 and TRBJ1-4, is EADIYQTPRYLVIGTGKKITLECSQTMGHDKMYWYQQDPGMELHLIHYSYGVNSTEKGDLSSESTVSRIRTEHFPLTLESARPSHTSQYLCASSELTGVQNEKLFFGSGTQLSVL.

The chain carries TRBV9 and TRBJ1-5; D is unresolved. This CDR3 is 14 amino acids long. Trimming left V 0 bases short and J 1 base short, with 5 bases between. Germline V lookup: CDR1 SGDLS, CDR2 YYNGEE. The CDR3 nucleotides are TGTGCCAGCAGCGTAGCGGAGAGCAATCAGCCCCAGCATTTT. Residues: CASSVAESNQPQHF. Drawing the rest from reference TRBV9 and TRBJ1-5, the complete variable domain is DSGVTQTPKHLITATGQRVTLRCSPRSGDLSVYWYQQSLDQGLQFLIQYYNGEERAKGNILERFSAQQFPDLHSELNLSSLELGDSALYFCASSVAESNQPQHFGDGTRLSIL.